This T cell receptor (gamma chain) was captured by sequencing in a study of γδ T cells in repeated Plasmodium falciparum infection (dated by TCRdb to 2020 to 2022). About the full investigation: Malian children exposed to intense seasonal malaria transmission were enrolled in the natural-infection arm and compared with Australian children matched for age and gender. Using both natural infection in Mali and controlled human malaria infection, the study looked at the way repeated Plasmodium falciparum infection shapes the human gammadelta T cell repertoire. Malian gammadelta TCR repertoires were analysed cross-sectionally during no-transmission periods and longitudinally across acute febrile malaria episodes. Roughly 5 malaria-naive U.S. adults underwent four controlled human malaria infections by bites from P. falciparum NF54-infected Anopheles stephensi mosquitoes over approximately 590 days. Samples from controlled-infection subjects were taken at baseline, just before selected infections, and 21 days after each infection. Results the study describes overall, beyond this receptor: A highly stable polyclonal repertoire over time and infection, with many inter-individual overlapping TCRgamma sequences, was shown by Vgamma9/Vdelta2+ TCR repertoires. The controlled-infection cohort was small, limiting analysis of inter-individual variability in gammadelta T cell responses. In Vdelta2-negative gammadelta TCR repertoires, which were largely Vdelta1+, repeated controlled infections appeared to drive waves of new clonotype selection. The Malian cohort was drawn from a small rural village made up mostly of one ethnic group, which limits generalizability. Vdelta2-negative gammadelta TCR repertoires from Malian children appeared more clonally expanded, less diverse and less shared than those of Australian children.

For bulk TCR repertoire analysis, Vgamma9/Vdelta2+ and Vdelta2-negative gammadelta T cell populations were flow-sorted out of peripheral blood mononuclear cells. Receptor amplification or capture employed multiplex PCR. Sequencing was performed on an Illumina MiSeq. Each sorted gammadelta T cell sample was sequenced for both the TCR gamma (TRG) and TCR delta (TRD) chains. The authors' pipeline ran thus. Repertoire analyses included clonotype tree plots, accumulated frequency of the top 20 clonotypes, diversity index (DI) and D75 metrics. TCRdb reprocessed the public data with the CATT caller; entries with the same nucleotide sequence were combined afterwards. What appears here as the V and J calls and clone size reflects TCRdb's work, not the paper's. The sample yields 20,000 to 30,000 gamma-chain clones; about 3% were counted once. The ten largest clones take up 30% to 35% of the sample. This clone showed up many times. Its antigen remains undetermined. TCRdb assigns this DNA the protein of a much larger clone, which departs from its translation at residue 3; this likely reflects a read error, and the protein shown comes from translating the DNA.

There are 12 amino acids in the CDR3, from cysteine to phenylalanine inclusive. Just CDR3 DNA is preserved here, 36 bases in frame from base 1. CDR1 EGSTGY and CDR2 YDSYTSSV were looked up in the germline V gene. The receptor was isolated from a pool of human donors (malaria-infected and uninfected, not separated). The rearranged segments are TRGV4 and TRGJ1 or TRGJ2. Since TCRdb gives no J gene, matching the DNA to germline was used here to assign it. Sequencing used gamma-delta T cells from blood. The sequenced DNA is TGTGCCGCCTGGGATGGGCACTTGAGGAAACTCTTT. Its translation reads: CAAWDGHLRKLF.